The present T cell receptor beta chain was sequenced within a study of tumor-infiltrating lymphocytes in primary liver carcinoma. About the study: Participating patients were men and women between 30 and 69 years old.

Comments on this clonotype: Its ends do not fully match the called genes, so a read error is possible.

Extraction of RNA together with DNA used roughly 19-32 mg of unsorted bulk tissue. The template, around 540 ng total RNA, yielded TCR beta cDNA made with a constant-region primer. Employing slightly modified ARM-PCR, three nested multiplex PCR rounds were run, and these gave rise to the TCR beta libraries. It was with TRBV1-TRBV30 forward primers and a C-beta reverse primer that the first two PCR rounds were run, at around 11 cycles each. A single record per CDR3 protein comes from TCRdb applying MiXCR to the multiplex PCR reads. The profile shows just under 55,000 distinct CDR3 sequences, over 65% of them singletons. CDR1 and CDR2 (germline): SGHAT, FQDESV (reference sequence). CDR3 size: 15 residues.

The gene calls are TRBV11-1 and TRBJ2-5, with a possible D match to TRBD2 (6 bases). The source is a middle-aged man with primary liver carcinoma and hepatitis B virus infection. The sequencing sample was made of liver tumor tissue from sampling region 2. Regarding subset: tumor region T2, inferior pole. The CDR3 nucleotides are TGTGCCTGCAGCTTAGAGGGGAGGCTCCAAGAGACCCAGTACTTC. Protein product: CACSLEGRLQETQYF.